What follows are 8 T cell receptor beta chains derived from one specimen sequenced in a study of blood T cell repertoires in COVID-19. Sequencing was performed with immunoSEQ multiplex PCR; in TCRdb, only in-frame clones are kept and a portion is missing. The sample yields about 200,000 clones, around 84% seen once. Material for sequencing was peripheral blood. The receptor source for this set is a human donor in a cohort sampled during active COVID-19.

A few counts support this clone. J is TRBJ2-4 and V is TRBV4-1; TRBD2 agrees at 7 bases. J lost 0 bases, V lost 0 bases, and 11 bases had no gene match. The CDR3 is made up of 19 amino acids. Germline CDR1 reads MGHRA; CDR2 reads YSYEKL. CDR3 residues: CASSQELASGQLAKNIQYF. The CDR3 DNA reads TGCGCCAGCAGCCAAGAGTTGGCTAGCGGACAACTAGCCAAAAACATTCAGTACTTC.

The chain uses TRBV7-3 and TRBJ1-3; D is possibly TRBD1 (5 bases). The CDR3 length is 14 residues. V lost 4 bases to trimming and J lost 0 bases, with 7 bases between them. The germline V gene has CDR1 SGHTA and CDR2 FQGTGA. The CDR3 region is CASSSDSSGNTIYF. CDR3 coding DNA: TGTGCCAGCAGCTCAGACAGCTCTGGAAACACCATATATTTT.

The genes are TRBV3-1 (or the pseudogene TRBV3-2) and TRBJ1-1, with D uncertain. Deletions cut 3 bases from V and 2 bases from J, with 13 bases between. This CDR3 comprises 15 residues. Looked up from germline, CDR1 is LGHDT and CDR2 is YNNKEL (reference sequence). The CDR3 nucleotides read TGTGCCAGCAGCCACTTCCTCCCGGGTAACACTGAAGCTTTCTTT. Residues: CASSHFLPGNTEAFF.

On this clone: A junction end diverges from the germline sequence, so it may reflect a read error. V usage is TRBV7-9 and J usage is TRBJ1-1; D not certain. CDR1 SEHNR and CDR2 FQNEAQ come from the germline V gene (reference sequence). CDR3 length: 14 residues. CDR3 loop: CASSLNIGPPVPYF. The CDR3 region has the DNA TGTGCCAGCAGCTTAAATATTGGGCCACCCGTTCCCTACTTT.

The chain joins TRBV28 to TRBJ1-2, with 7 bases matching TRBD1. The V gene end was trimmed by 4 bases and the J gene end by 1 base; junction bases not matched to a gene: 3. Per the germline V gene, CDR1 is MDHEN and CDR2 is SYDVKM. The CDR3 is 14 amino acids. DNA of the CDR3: TGTGCCAGCAGTTCAACAGGGGTTAACTATGGCTACACCTTC. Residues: CASSSTGVNYGYTF.

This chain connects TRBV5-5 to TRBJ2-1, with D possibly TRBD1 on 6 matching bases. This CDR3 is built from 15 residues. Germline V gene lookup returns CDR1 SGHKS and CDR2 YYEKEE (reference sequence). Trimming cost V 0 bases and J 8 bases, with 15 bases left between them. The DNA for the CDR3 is TGTGCCAGCAGCTTGGAAGGTCAGGGGATCTATGAGCAGTTCTTC. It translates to CASSLEGQGIYEQFF.

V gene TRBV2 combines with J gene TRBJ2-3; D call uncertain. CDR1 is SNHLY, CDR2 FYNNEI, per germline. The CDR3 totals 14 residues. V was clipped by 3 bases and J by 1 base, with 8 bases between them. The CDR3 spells CASSEVSGTDTQYF. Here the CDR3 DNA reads TGTGCCAGCAGTGAGGTTTCAGGCACAGATACGCAGTATTTT.

This CDR3 reads CASSPRFRTDTQYF. The CDR3, as DNA: TGTGCCAGCAGCCCCAGGTTCCGCACAGATACGCAGTATTTT. V and J are TRBV7-9 and TRBJ2-3; D unclear. This CDR3 contains 14 residues. The germline CDR1 and CDR2 sequences are SEHNR and FQNEAQ (reference sequence). The germline V and J ends were trimmed by 5 bases and 1 base, with 10 bases remaining between them.